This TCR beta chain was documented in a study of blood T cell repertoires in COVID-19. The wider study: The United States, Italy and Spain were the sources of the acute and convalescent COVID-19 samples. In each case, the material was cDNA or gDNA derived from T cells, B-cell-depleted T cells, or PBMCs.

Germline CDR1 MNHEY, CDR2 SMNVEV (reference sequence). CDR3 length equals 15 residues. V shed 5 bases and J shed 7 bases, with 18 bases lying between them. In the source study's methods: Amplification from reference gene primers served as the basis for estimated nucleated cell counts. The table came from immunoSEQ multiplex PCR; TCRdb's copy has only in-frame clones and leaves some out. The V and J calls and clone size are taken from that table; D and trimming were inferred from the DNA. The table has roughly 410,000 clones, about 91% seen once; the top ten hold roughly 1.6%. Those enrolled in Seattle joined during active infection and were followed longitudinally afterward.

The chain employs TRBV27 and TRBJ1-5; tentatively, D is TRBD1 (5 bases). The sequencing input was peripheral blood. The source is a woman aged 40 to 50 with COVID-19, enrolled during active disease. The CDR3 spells CASSILGGVGQPQHF. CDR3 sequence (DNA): TGTGCCAGCAGTATCCTCGGAGGGGTGGGGCAGCCCCAGCATTTT.